A selection of T cell receptor beta chains follows, all from one sample in a study of T-cell reconstitution after alpha-beta-depleted transplantation in children. TCRdb passed the PCR reads through MiXCR, listing each CDR3 protein once. Of 750,000 to 950,000 distinct CDR3 sequences detected, roughly 15% appear once; the ten largest clones hold 5%. The sample here was PBMCs, mostly from graft donor cells, taken 360 days after TCRalphabeta/CD19-depleted stem cell transplant. These receptors were taken from a male patient under 18 who had a stem cell transplant for acute lymphoblastic leukemia, so the T cells may come from the graft donor. CDR3s leave out the opening cysteine and the closing phenylalanine or tryptophan. A D gene is named only where the DNA matches it firmly.

>TRBJ2-1|TRBD2|16|TRBV7-6
ASSLGTSGGSSYNEQF
>TRBJ2-4|.|13|TRBV6-1
ASSNRDRDKNIQY
>TRBJ2-5|TRBD1|13|TRBV11-2
ASSSLRGRRETQY
>TRBJ2-1|TRBD2|12|TRBV12-3/TRBV12-4
ASRRLAGVVEQF
>TRBJ2-1|.|12|TRBV5-1
ASSFEASDNEQF
>TRBJ2-3|.|13|TRBV7-2
ASSLEETSTDTQY
>TRBJ2-7|TRBD1|13|TRBV4-1
ASSQLQGVPYEQY
>TRBJ2-3|.|13|TRBV10-1
ASSESGTGADTQY
>TRBJ1-1|.|13|TRBV5-6
ASSWRGPGAPEAF
>TRBJ2-7|.|13|TRBV5-1
ASSLPRTESGEQY
>TRBJ2-4|.|14|TRBV9
ASSVGSSRAKNIQY
>TRBJ2-7|TRBD2|12|TRBV15
ATSGGVTIYEQY
>TRBJ2-7|.|14|TRBV21-1
ASSKGRYNAWNEQY
>TRBJ2-3|TRBD2|20|TRBV14
ASSQEVGLAGGNRLFTDTQY
>TRBJ2-5|TRBD2|14|TRBV5-1
ASSLGPTGGQETQY
>TRBJ1-2|.|13|TRBV6-5
ASSYSLGTNYGYT
>TRBJ1-4|.|10|TRBV7-9
ASSLWGEKLF
>TRBJ2-7|.|13|TRBV7-9
ASSLERWSSYEQY
>TRBJ1-5|TRBD1|15|TRBV4-1
ASSQDRRTGRNQPQH
>TRBJ2-2|TRBD2|14|TRBV27
ASSLSGGLLIGELF
>TRBJ2-1|.|13|TRBV7-6
ASSPDRFSYNEQF
>TRBJ2-1|TRBD2|12|TRBV29-1
SVIRLAEHNEQF
>TRBJ2-7|TRBD1|14|TRBV15
ATSSPTGYSSYEQY
>TRBJ1-5|TRBD1|13|TRBV10-3
AISEDRVSNQPQH
>TRBJ2-7|.|12|TRBV5-1
ASSRGTVPYEQY
>TRBJ2-2|.|13|TRBV3-1
ASSPTTSNTGELF
>TRBJ2-7|.|14|TRBV19
ASSPATASFDYEQY
>TRBJ2-3|.|15|TRBV7-3
ASSLRTTGQSTDTQY
>TRBJ2-1|.|11|TRBV20-1
SANPDAGNEQF
>TRBJ1-5|.|12|TRBV12-3/TRBV12-4
ASSLRGKYQPQH
>TRBJ1-1|.|14|TRBV7-8
ASSRGRLLMNTEAF